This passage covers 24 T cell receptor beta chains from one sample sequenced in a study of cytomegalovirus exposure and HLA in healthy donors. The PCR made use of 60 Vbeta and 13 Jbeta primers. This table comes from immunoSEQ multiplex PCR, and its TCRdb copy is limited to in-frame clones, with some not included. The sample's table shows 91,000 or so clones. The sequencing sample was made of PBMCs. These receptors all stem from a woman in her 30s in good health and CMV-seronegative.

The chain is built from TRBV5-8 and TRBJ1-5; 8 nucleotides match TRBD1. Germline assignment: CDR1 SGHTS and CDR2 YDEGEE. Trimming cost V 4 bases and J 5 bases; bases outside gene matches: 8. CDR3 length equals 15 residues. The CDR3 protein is CASSRGTGDYQPQHF. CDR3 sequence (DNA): TGTGCCAGCAGCAGAGGGACAGGCGATTATCAGCCCCAGCATTTT.

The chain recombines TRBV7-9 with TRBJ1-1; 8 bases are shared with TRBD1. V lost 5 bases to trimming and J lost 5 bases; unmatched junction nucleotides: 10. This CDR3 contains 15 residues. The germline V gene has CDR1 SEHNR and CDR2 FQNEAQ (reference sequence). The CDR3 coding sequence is TGTGCCAGCAGCGCCCGCGGACAGGGTGGAACTGAAGCTTTCTTT. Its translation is CASSARGQGGTEAFF.

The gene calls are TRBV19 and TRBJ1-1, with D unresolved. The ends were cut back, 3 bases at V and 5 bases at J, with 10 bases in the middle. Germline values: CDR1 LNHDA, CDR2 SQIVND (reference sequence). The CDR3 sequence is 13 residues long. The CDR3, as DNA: TGTGCCAGTAGTATCGCTGGGGAGACTGAAGCTTTCTTT. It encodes CASSIAGETEAFF.

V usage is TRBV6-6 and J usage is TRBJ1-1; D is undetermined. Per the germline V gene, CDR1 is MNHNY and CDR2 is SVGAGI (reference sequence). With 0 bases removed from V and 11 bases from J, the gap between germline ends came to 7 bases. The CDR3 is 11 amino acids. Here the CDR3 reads CASSYSFMAFF. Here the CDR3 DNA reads TGTGCCAGCAGTTACTCGTTTATGGCTTTCTTT.

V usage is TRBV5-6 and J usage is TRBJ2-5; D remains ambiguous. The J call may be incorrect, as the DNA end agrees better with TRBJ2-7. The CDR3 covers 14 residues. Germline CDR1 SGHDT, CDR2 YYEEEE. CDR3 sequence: CASSLVPSSYEQYF. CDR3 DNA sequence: TGTGCCAGCAGCTTGGTACCTAGCTCCTACGAGCAGTACTTC.

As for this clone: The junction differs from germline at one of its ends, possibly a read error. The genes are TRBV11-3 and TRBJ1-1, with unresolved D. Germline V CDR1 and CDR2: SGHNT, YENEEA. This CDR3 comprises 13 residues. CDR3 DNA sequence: TGTGCCAGCAGCGTAGACGGGTATACTGAAGCTTTCTTT. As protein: CASSVDGYTEAFF.

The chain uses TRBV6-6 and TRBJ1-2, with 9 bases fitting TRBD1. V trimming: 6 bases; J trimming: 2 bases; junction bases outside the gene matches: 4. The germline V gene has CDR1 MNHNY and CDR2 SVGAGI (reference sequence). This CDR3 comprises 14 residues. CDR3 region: CASSGTGQNYGYTF. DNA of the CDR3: TGTGCCAGCAGCGGGACAGGGCAGAACTATGGCTACACCTTC.

In DNA form, the CDR3 reads TGTGCCAGCAGTTCCGACCTACAGGGGTCCTACAATGAGCAGTTCTTC. As protein: CASSSDLQGSYNEQFF. The V and J genes are TRBV27 and TRBJ2-1, with 7 bases aligning to TRBD1. This CDR3 contains 16 residues. V dropped 4 bases and J dropped 1; count of bases not matched to a gene: 7. Germline CDR1 MNHEY, CDR2 SMNVEV (reference sequence).

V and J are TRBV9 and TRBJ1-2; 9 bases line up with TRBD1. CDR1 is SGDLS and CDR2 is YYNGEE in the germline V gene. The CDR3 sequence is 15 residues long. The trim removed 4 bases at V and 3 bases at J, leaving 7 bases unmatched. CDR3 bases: TGTGCCAGCAGCCCCGGGGACAGGGACTACTATGGCTACACCTTC. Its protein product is CASSPGDRDYYGYTF.

CDR3 in DNA: TGTGCCAGCAGCCAAGATCGGGACTCCGAGCAGTACTTC. Protein product: CASSQDRDSEQYF. V and J are TRBV4-2 and TRBJ2-7; TRBD2 is a possible D gene (6 bases). The V end was cut by 0 bases, the J end by 6 bases, with 9 bases between. The CDR3 is 13 amino acids. Germline V CDR1 and CDR2: LGHNA, YNFKEQ.

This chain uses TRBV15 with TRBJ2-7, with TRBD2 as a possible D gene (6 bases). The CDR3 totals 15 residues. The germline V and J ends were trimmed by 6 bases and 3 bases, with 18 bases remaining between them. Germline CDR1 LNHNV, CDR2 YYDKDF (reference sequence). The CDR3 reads CATSLEGGSVYEQYF. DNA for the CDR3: TGTGCCACCAGTTTGGAGGGTGGAAGCGTCTACGAGCAGTACTTC.

DNA of the CDR3: TGTGCCAGCAGCCCGTCAGGGAGGGGGCAGCCCCAGCATTTT. This encodes CASSPSGRGQPQHF. The V gene is TRBV28, the J gene TRBJ1-5; TRBD1 might be the D (6 bases). In germline, CDR1 is MDHEN, CDR2 SYDVKM. The CDR3 totals 14 residues. V was pared by 6 bases and J by 7 bases, with 16 bases between. The full variable domain, in which reference TRBV28 and TRBJ1-5 provide the parts outside the CDR3, is DVKVTQSSRYLVKRTGEKVFLECVQDMDHENMFWYRQDPGLGLRLIYFSYDVKMKEKGDIPEGYSVSREKKERFSLILESASTNQTSMYLCASSPSGRGQPQHFGDGTRLSIL.

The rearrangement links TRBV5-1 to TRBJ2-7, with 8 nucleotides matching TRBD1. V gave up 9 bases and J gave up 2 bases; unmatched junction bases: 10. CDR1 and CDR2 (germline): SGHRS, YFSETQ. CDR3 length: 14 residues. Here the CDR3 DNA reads TGCGCCACCACTACCGGGACAGGCCCCTACGAGCAGTACTTC. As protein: CATTTGTGPYEQYF.

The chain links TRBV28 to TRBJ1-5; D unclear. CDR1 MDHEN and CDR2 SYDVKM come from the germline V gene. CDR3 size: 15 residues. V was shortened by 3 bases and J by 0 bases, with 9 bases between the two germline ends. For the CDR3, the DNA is TGTGCCAGCAGTTTTTCTACCGCTAGCAATCAGCCCCAGCATTTT. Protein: CASSFSTASNQPQHF. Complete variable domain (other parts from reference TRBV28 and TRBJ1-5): DVKVTQSSRYLVKRTGEKVFLECVQDMDHENMFWYRQDPGLGLRLIYFSYDVKMKEKGDIPEGYSVSREKKERFSLILESASTNQTSMYLCASSFSTASNQPQHFGDGTRLSIL.

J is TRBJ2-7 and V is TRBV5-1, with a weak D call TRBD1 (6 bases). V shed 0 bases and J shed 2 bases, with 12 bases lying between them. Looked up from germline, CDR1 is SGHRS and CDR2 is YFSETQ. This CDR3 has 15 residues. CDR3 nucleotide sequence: TGCGCCAGCAGCTTGGGAACCGCAGGGGCCTACGAGCAGTACTTC. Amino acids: CASSLGTAGAYEQYF.

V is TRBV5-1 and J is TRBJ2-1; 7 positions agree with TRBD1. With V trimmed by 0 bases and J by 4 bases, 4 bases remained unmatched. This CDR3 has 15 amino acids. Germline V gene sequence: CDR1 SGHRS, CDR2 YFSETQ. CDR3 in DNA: TGCGCCAGCAGCTTGGTCGGGACAGTTTACAATGAGCAGTTCTTC. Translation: CASSLVGTVYNEQFF.

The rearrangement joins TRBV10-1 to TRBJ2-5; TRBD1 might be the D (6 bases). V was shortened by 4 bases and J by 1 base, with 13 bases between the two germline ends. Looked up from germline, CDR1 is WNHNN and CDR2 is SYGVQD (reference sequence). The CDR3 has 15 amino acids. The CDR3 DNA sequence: TGCGCCAGCAGTGTGAGAGACAGGAGCCAAGAGACCCAGTACTTC. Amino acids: CASSVRDRSQETQYF.

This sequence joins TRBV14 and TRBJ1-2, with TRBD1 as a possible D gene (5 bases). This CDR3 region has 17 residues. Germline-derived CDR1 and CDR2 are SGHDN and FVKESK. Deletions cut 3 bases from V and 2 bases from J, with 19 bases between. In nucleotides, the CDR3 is TGTGCCAGCAGCCAGACCTGGGGGGGAACTGCCAACTATGGCTACACCTTC. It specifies CASSQTWGGTANYGYTF.

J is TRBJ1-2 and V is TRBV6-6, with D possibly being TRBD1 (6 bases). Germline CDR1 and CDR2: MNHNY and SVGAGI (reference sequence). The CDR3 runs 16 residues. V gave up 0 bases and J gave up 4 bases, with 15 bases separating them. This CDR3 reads CASSYSRDTGPYGYTF. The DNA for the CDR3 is TGTGCCAGCAGTTACTCGAGGGACACAGGGCCCTATGGCTACACCTTC.

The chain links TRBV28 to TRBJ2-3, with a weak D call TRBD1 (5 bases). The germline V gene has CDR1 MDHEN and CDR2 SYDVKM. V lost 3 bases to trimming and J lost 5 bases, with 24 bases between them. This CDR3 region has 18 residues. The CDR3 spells CASSFSTGRGMGVDTQYF. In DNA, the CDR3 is TGTGCCAGCAGTTTTTCTACTGGAAGGGGAATGGGTGTAGATACGCAGTATTTT.

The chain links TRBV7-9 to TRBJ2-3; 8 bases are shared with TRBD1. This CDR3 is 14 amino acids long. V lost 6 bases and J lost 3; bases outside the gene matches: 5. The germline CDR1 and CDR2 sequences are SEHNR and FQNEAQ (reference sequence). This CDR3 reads CASRDRETTDTQYF. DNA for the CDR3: TGTGCCAGCAGGGACAGGGAGACTACAGATACGCAGTATTTT.

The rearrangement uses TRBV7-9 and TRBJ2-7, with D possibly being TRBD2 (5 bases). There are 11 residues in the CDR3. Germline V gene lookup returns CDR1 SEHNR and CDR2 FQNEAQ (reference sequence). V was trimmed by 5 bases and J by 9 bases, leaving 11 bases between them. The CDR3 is CASSDYIGQYF. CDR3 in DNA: TGTGCCAGCAGCGACTACATAGGGCAGTACTTC.

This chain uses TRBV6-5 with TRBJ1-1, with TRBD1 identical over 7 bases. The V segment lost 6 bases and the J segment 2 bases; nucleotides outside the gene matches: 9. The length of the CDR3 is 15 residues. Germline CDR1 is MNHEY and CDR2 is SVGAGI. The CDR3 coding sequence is TGTGCCAGCAGGGTTGACCGGGACAGAAACACTGAAGCTTTCTTT. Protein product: CASRVDRDRNTEAFF.

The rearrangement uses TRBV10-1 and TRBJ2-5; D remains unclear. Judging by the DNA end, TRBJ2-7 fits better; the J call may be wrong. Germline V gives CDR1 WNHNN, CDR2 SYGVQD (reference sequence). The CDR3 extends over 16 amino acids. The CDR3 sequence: CASSESGSPRPYEQYF. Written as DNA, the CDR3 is TGCGCCAGCAGTGAGTCTGGCTCCCCGAGGCCCTACGAGCAGTACTTC.